Described below is a single TCR beta chain sequence and its context. Treatment of any kind had been given to no patient before thyroid surgery. This sample is drawn from a study of metastatic and nonmetastatic thyroid tumors. TCRdb re-analyzed the PCR reads using MiXCR. The table records tens of thousands of clones, around 21% of them present only once. This receptor was taken from a female donor with papillary thyroid cancer or a benign thyroid nodule (not recorded which). Some clones in this sample may be carry-over from other donors' samples. The specimen sequenced was blood.

CDR3 sequence: CASSFGTGIGYTF. The CDR3 DNA is TGTGCCAGCAGCTTTGGGACAGGGATAGGCTACACCTTC. The chain uses TRBV7-9 and TRBJ1-2; 9 nucleotides align to TRBD1. V lost 3 bases to trimming and J lost 8 bases; unmatched junction nucleotides: 4. The CDR3 contains 13 residues. Germline V CDR1 and CDR2: SEHNR, FQNEAQ (reference sequence).